A selection of T cell receptor beta chains follows, all from one sample in a study of blood T cell repertoires in COVID-19. Data came from immunoSEQ multiplex PCR; TCRdb stores just in-frame clones and leaves some out. The sample has a few hundred thousand clones; more than 85% are singletons. Sequenced: peripheral blood. Source of these receptors: a person aged 18 to 35 with COVID-19, enrolled during active disease. Both conserved end residues are part of each CDR3. A D gene is named only where the DNA matches it firmly. Size is stated for part of the rows, as once, few or many counts, or as a class when the clone is expanded.

v_call: TRBV27
clone_size: NA
j_call: TRBJ1-1
d_call: TRBD1
cdr3_aa: CASSLLGTANTEAFF
cdr3_nt: TGTGCCAGCAGTTTACTTGGGACAGCGAACACTGAAGCTTTCTTT

v_call: TRBV25-1
clone_size: NA
j_call: TRBJ2-7
d_call: TRBD2
cdr3_aa: CASSRTSVSSEQYF
cdr3_nt: TGTGCCAGCAGTCGGACTAGCGTTTCGAGTGAGCAGTACTTC

v_call: TRBV5-1
clone_size: NA
j_call: TRBJ1-1
d_call: TRBD1
cdr3_aa: CASSLEGQSRSTEAFF
cdr3_nt: TGCGCCAGCAGCTTGGAGGGACAGTCCCGGAGCACTGAAGCTTTCTTT

v_call: TRBV25-1
clone_size: NA
j_call: TRBJ2-1
d_call: TRBD2
cdr3_aa: CASSIAGGPLTSEQFF
cdr3_nt: TGTGCCAGCAGCATAGCGGGAGGGCCTTTAACCAGTGAGCAGTTCTTC

v_call: TRBV19
clone_size: NA
j_call: TRBJ1-1
d_call: TRBD1
cdr3_aa: CASSQGQGYASTEAFF
cdr3_nt: TGTGCCAGTAGCCAGGGACAGGGGTACGCCAGCACTGAAGCTTTCTTT

v_call: TRBV29-1
clone_size: few
j_call: TRBJ2-2
d_call: NA
cdr3_aa: CSVLSRENTGELFF
cdr3_nt: TGCAGCGTTTTGAGCAGGGAGAACACCGGGGAGCTGTTTTTT

v_call: TRBV4-2
clone_size: NA
j_call: TRBJ1-2
d_call: TRBD1
cdr3_aa: CASSQLGTGPAAF
cdr3_nt: TGTGCCAGCAGCCAACTCGGGACAGGACCGGCGGCCTTC

v_call: TRBV5-1
clone_size: NA
j_call: TRBJ1-6
d_call: NA
cdr3_aa: CASSLGQVNSPLHF
cdr3_nt: TGCGCCAGCAGCTTGGGTCAGGTTAATTCACCCCTCCACTTT

v_call: TRBV28
clone_size: NA
j_call: TRBJ1-2
d_call: TRBD1
cdr3_aa: CASSFSGTGAYGYTF
cdr3_nt: TGTGCCAGCAGCTTCTCCGGGACAGGGGCCTATGGCTACACCTTC

v_call: TRBV5-6
clone_size: NA
j_call: TRBJ1-2
d_call: NA
cdr3_aa: CASSHTEGTGYGYTF
cdr3_nt: TGTGCCAGCAGTCACACGGAGGGTACGGGCTATGGCTACACCTTC

v_call: TRBV5-1
clone_size: NA
j_call: TRBJ2-1
d_call: TRBD2
cdr3_aa: CASSWTLAGGGGSSYNEQFF
cdr3_nt: TGCGCCAGCAGCTGGACTCTAGCGGGAGGAGGCGGAAGCTCCTACAATGAGCAGTTCTTC

v_call: TRBV19
clone_size: NA
j_call: TRBJ1-5
d_call: NA
cdr3_aa: CASSGWSNQPQHF
cdr3_nt: TGTGCCAGTTCAGGGTGGAGCAATCAGCCCCAGCATTTT

v_call: TRBV7-9
clone_size: NA
j_call: TRBJ2-7
d_call: NA
cdr3_aa: CASSASGAAAYEQYF
cdr3_nt: TGTGCCAGCAGCGCCTCAGGGGCCGCGGCCTACGAGCAGTACTTC

v_call: TRBV7-9
clone_size: NA
j_call: TRBJ2-5
d_call: NA
cdr3_aa: CASSLEELETQYF
cdr3_nt: TGTGCCAGCAGCTTAGAGGAGTTAGAGACCCAGTACTTC

v_call: TRBV9
clone_size: NA
j_call: TRBJ1-5
d_call: TRBD1
cdr3_aa: CASSETGGNQPQHF
cdr3_nt: TGTGCCAGCAGCGAGACAGGGGGCAATCAGCCCCAGCATTTT

v_call: TRBV9
clone_size: NA
j_call: TRBJ1-2
d_call: NA
cdr3_aa: CASSGYSNYGYTF
cdr3_nt: TGTGCCAGCAGCGGTTACAGTAACTATGGCTACACCTTC

v_call: TRBV7-9
clone_size: NA
j_call: TRBJ2-5
d_call: NA
cdr3_aa: CASSLVGLVETQYF
cdr3_nt: TGTGCCAGCAGCTTAGTTGGCCTAGTGGAGACCCAGTACTTC

v_call: TRBV6-5
clone_size: once
j_call: TRBJ1-2
d_call: TRBD1
cdr3_aa: CANLGQGGGYTF
cdr3_nt: TGTGCCAACCTAGGACAGGGGGGTGGCTACACCTTC

v_call: TRBV25-1
clone_size: NA
j_call: TRBJ2-7
d_call: TRBD1
cdr3_aa: CASSPPGQGSLSSYEQYF
cdr3_nt: TGTGCCAGCAGCCCTCCGGGACAGGGGTCCCTTTCCTCCTACGAGCAGTACTTC

v_call: TRBV24-1
clone_size: NA
j_call: TRBJ2-7
d_call: NA
cdr3_aa: CATSDRDLYEQYF
cdr3_nt: TGTGCCACCAGTGACCGGGATCTCTACGAGCAGTACTTC

v_call: TRBV4-3
clone_size: NA
j_call: TRBJ2-7
d_call: NA
cdr3_aa: CASSQGQAKSYEQYF
cdr3_nt: TGCGCCAGCAGCCAAGGGCAGGCGAAATCCTACGAGCAGTACTTC

v_call: TRBV7-2
clone_size: NA
j_call: TRBJ2-1
d_call: NA
cdr3_aa: CASSLVGYNEQFF
cdr3_nt: TGTGCCAGCAGCTTGGTCGGGTACAATGAGCAGTTCTTC

v_call: TRBV5-1
clone_size: once
j_call: TRBJ2-7
d_call: TRBD1
cdr3_aa: CASSLAPGQGEYEQYF
cdr3_nt: TGCGCCAGCAGCTTGGCTCCGGGACAGGGCGAGTACGAGCAGTACTTC

v_call: TRBV6-6
clone_size: NA
j_call: TRBJ2-1
d_call: TRBD2
cdr3_aa: CASSVLAGEGDEQFF
cdr3_nt: TGTGCCAGCAGTGTACTAGCGGGAGAAGGGGATGAGCAGTTCTTC

v_call: TRBV28
clone_size: NA
j_call: TRBJ1-1
d_call: TRBD1
cdr3_aa: CASTFLGDSLNTEAFF
cdr3_nt: TGTGCCAGCACCTTTTTGGGGGACAGCCTAAACACTGAAGCTTTCTTT

v_call: TRBV14
clone_size: NA
j_call: TRBJ2-7
d_call: NA
cdr3_aa: CASSQFEGYREQYF
cdr3_nt: TGTGCCAGCAGCCAATTCGAGGGTTACCGCGAGCAGTACTTC

v_call: TRBV4-3
clone_size: NA
j_call: TRBJ2-3
d_call: TRBD2
cdr3_aa: CASSPTSGGDTQYF
cdr3_nt: TGCGCCAGCAGCCCGACTAGCGGGGGAGATACGCAGTATTTT

v_call: TRBV27
clone_size: NA
j_call: TRBJ1-1
d_call: NA
cdr3_aa: CASSLIGGEAFF
cdr3_nt: TGTGCCAGCAGTTTAATTGGAGGAGAAGCTTTCTTT

v_call: TRBV29-1
clone_size: NA
j_call: TRBJ1-4
d_call: NA
cdr3_aa: CSVWGKSGELFF
cdr3_nt: TGCAGCGTTTGGGGCAAGAGTGGGGAACTGTTTTTT

v_call: TRBV9
clone_size: once
j_call: TRBJ2-1
d_call: NA
cdr3_aa: CASSVEGRDGEQFF
cdr3_nt: TGTGCCAGCAGCGTAGAGGGGCGGGACGGTGAGCAGTTCTTC

v_call: TRBV9
clone_size: NA
j_call: TRBJ1-3
d_call: NA
cdr3_aa: CASSVGGGAGSSGNTIYF
cdr3_nt: TGTGCCAGCAGCGTAGGGGGTGGGGCAGGATCCTCTGGAAACACCATATATTTT

v_call: TRBV5-1
clone_size: NA
j_call: TRBJ2-5
d_call: NA
cdr3_aa: CASSPPGQQETQYF
cdr3_nt: TGCGCCAGCAGCCCCCCGGGTCAACAAGAGACCCAGTACTTC

v_call: TRBV2
clone_size: NA
j_call: TRBJ2-6
d_call: NA
cdr3_aa: CASIYQGSGANVLTF
cdr3_nt: TGTGCCAGCATTTACCAGGGCAGTGGGGCCAACGTCCTGACTTTC

v_call: TRBV19
clone_size: NA
j_call: TRBJ1-1
d_call: NA
cdr3_aa: CATITGNTEAFF
cdr3_nt: TGTGCCACCATAACAGGGAACACTGAAGCTTTCTTT

v_call: TRBV9
clone_size: once
j_call: TRBJ2-7
d_call: TRBD2
cdr3_aa: CASSPLAGGPTNYEQYF
cdr3_nt: TGTGCCAGCAGCCCACTTGCGGGGGGCCCGACGAACTACGAGCAGTACTTC

v_call: TRBV28
clone_size: NA
j_call: TRBJ1-1
d_call: TRBD1
cdr3_aa: CALQPLDRSYTEAFF
cdr3_nt: TGTGCCCTCCAGCCTTTGGACAGGTCTTACACTGAAGCTTTCTTT

v_call: TRBV7-9
clone_size: NA
j_call: TRBJ1-2
d_call: NA
cdr3_aa: CASSLASDGYTF
cdr3_nt: TGTGCCAGCAGCTTAGCGTCGGATGGCTACACCTTC

v_call: TRBV10-3
clone_size: NA
j_call: TRBJ2-7
d_call: TRBD2
cdr3_aa: CAIRKLADSNEQYF
cdr3_nt: TGTGCCATCAGAAAACTAGCGGACTCCAACGAGCAGTACTTC

v_call: TRBV7-8
clone_size: NA
j_call: TRBJ1-2
d_call: TRBD1
cdr3_aa: CASSQTGLGYGYTF
cdr3_nt: TGTGCCAGCAGCCAGACAGGGTTGGGCTATGGCTACACCTTC

v_call: TRBV13
clone_size: NA
j_call: TRBJ2-1
d_call: NA
cdr3_aa: CASSLGEERNEQFF
cdr3_nt: TGTGCCAGCAGCTTAGGCGAGGAGAGAAATGAGCAGTTCTTC

v_call: TRBV27
clone_size: NA
j_call: TRBJ2-7
d_call: TRBD1
cdr3_aa: CASSEVRDRGSYEQYF
cdr3_nt: TGTGCCAGCAGTGAGGTCCGGGACAGGGGCTCCTACGAGCAGTACTTC

v_call: TRBV2
clone_size: NA
j_call: TRBJ2-1
d_call: TRBD2
cdr3_aa: CASVPTTRVLAGDEQFF
cdr3_nt: TGTGCCAGCGTGCCCACCACGAGGGTTTTAGCGGGAGATGAGCAGTTCTTC

v_call: TRBV11-2
clone_size: NA
j_call: TRBJ1-1
d_call: NA
cdr3_aa: CASSSAFPGEAFF
cdr3_nt: TGTGCCAGCAGCTCCGCCTTTCCAGGTGAAGCTTTCTTT

v_call: TRBV27
clone_size: NA
j_call: TRBJ2-5
d_call: NA
cdr3_aa: CASSLLARGQETQYF
cdr3_nt: TGTGCCAGCAGTTTACTAGCGAGGGGCCAAGAGACCCAGTACTTC

v_call: TRBV6-1
clone_size: NA
j_call: TRBJ2-5
d_call: TRBD2
cdr3_aa: CASSEVAGGQETQYF
cdr3_nt: TGTGCCAGCAGTGAAGTTGCGGGAGGTCAAGAGACCCAGTACTTC

v_call: TRBV9
clone_size: NA
j_call: TRBJ2-7
d_call: TRBD1
cdr3_aa: CASSVQGAGYEQYF
cdr3_nt: TGTGCCAGCAGCGTGCAGGGGGCTGGTTACGAGCAGTACTTC

v_call: TRBV29-1
clone_size: NA
j_call: TRBJ2-2
d_call: TRBD2
cdr3_aa: CSVEGLAGTTGELFF
cdr3_nt: TGCAGCGTGGAGGGACTAGCGGGAACCACCGGGGAGCTGTTTTTT

v_call: TRBV29-1
clone_size: NA
j_call: TRBJ2-2
d_call: TRBD2
cdr3_aa: CSVEGFRDYPQASGELFF
cdr3_nt: TGCAGCGTTGAGGGATTCCGGGACTACCCTCAGGCGAGTGGGGAGCTGTTTTTT

v_call: TRBV27
clone_size: NA
j_call: TRBJ2-1
d_call: NA
cdr3_aa: CASGGGYEQFF
cdr3_nt: TGTGCCAGCGGAGGTGGATATGAGCAGTTCTTC

v_call: TRBV24-1
clone_size: NA
j_call: TRBJ2-2
d_call: TRBD1
cdr3_aa: CATTGQSNTGELFF
cdr3_nt: TGTGCCACCACGGGACAGTCGAACACCGGGGAGCTGTTTTTT

v_call: TRBV28
clone_size: NA
j_call: TRBJ2-5
d_call: TRBD1
cdr3_aa: CASSPRGPLRGTQYF
cdr3_nt: TGTGCCAGCAGTCCCAGGGGGCCCCTGCGAGGAACCCAGTACTTC

v_call: TRBV24-1
clone_size: NA
j_call: TRBJ2-1
d_call: TRBD2
cdr3_aa: CATSELPLAGGPNEQFF
cdr3_nt: TGTGCCACCAGTGAGCTGCCTCTAGCGGGAGGGCCCAATGAGCAGTTCTTC

v_call: TRBV7-7
clone_size: NA
j_call: TRBJ2-5
d_call: NA
cdr3_aa: CASSPTGETQYF
cdr3_nt: TGTGCCAGCAGCCCGACGGGGGAGACCCAGTACTTC

v_call: TRBV5-4
clone_size: NA
j_call: TRBJ2-3
d_call: TRBD2
cdr3_aa: CASSLAGVSTDTQYF
cdr3_nt: TGTGCCAGCAGCCTTGCGGGAGTCAGTACAGATACGCAGTATTTT

v_call: TRBV12-3/TRBV12-4
clone_size: NA
j_call: TRBJ2-1
d_call: NA
cdr3_aa: CATAEGYNEQFF
cdr3_nt: TGTGCCACCGCGGAAGGATACAATGAGCAGTTCTTC